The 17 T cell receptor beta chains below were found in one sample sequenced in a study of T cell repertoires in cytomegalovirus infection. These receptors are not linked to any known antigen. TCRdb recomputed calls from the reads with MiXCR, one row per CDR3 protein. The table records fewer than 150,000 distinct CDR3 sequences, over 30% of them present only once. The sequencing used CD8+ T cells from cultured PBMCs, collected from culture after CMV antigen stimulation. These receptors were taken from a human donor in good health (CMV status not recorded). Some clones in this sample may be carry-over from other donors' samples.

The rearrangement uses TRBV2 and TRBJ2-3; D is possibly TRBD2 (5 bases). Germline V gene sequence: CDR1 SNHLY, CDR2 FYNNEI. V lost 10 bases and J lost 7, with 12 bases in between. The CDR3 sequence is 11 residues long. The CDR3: CATLTGNTQYF. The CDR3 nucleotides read TGTGCCACCCTAACGGGGAATACGCAGTATTTT.

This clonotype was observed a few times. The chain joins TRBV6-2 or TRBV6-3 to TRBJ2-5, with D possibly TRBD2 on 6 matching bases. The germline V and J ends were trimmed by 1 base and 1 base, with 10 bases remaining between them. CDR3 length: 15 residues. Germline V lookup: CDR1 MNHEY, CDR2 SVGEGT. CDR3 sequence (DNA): TGTGCCAGCAGTTACTGGGGCGGGGCCCAAGAGACCCAGTACTTC. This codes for CASSYWGGAQETQYF.

CDR3 protein: CASSPVVHNGGNEQFF. CDR3 in DNA: TGTGCCAGCAGCCCCGTAGTACACAACGGCGGGAATGAGCAGTTCTTC. V gene TRBV5-8 combines with J gene TRBJ2-1; D may be TRBD2 (5 bases). The germline V gene encodes CDR1 SGHTS and CDR2 YDEGEE. Trimming left V 4 bases short and J 7 bases short, with 21 bases between. This CDR3 comprises 16 residues.

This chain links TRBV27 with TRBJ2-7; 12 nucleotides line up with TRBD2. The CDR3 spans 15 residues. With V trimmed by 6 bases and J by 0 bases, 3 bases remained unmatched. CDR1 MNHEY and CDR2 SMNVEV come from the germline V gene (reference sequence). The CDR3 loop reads CASRPSGGASYEQYF. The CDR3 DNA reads TGTGCCAGCAGACCTAGCGGGGGGGCCTCCTACGAGCAGTACTTC.

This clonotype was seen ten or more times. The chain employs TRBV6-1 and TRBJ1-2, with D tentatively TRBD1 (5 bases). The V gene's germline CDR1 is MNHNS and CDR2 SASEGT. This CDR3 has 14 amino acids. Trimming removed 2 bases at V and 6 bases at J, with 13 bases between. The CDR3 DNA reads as TGTGCCAGCAGTGAAAATTTGGGGGATCATGGCTACACCTTC. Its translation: CASSENLGDHGYTF.

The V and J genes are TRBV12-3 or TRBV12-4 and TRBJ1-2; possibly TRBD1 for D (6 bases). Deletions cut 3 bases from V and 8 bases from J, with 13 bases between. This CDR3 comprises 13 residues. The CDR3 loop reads CASSFTGRRGYTF. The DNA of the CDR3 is TGTGCCAGCAGTTTCACAGGGCGAAGAGGCTACACCTTC.

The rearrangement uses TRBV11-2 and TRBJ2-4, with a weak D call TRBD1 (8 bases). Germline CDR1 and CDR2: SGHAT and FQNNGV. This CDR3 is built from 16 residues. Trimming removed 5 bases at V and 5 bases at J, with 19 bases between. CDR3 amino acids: CASSPRTGRVENIQYF. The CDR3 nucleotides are TGTGCCAGCAGCCCCCGGACAGGGAGGGTCGAAAACATTCAGTACTTC. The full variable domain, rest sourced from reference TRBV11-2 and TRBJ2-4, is EAGVAQSPRYKIIEKRQSVAFWCNPISGHATLYWYQQILGQGPKLLIQFQNNGVVDDSQLPKDRFSAERLKGVDSTLKIQPAKLEDSAVYLCASSPRTGRVENIQYFGAGTRLSVL.

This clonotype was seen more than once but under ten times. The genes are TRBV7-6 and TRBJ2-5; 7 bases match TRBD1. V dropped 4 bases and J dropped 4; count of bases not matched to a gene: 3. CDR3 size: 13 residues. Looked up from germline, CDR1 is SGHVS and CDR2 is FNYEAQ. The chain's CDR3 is CASSSTGSETQYF. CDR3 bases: TGTGCCAGCAGCTCGACAGGGTCAGAGACCCAGTACTTC. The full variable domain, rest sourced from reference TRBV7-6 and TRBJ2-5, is GAGVSQSPRYKVTKRGQDVALRCDPISGHVSLYWYRQALGQGPEFLTYFNYEAQQDKSGLPNDRFSAERPEGSISTLTIQRTEQRDSAMYRCASSSTGSETQYFGPGTRLLVL.

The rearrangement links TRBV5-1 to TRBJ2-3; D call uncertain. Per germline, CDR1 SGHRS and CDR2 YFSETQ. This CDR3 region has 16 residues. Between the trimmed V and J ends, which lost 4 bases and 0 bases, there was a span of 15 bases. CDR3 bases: TGCGCCAGCAGCCAGAGTCGCCAGACTAGCACAGATACGCAGTATTTT. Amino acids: CASSQSRQTSTDTQYF.

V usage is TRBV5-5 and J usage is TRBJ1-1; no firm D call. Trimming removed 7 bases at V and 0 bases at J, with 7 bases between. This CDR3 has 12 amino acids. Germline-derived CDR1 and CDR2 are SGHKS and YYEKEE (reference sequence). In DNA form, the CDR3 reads TGTGCCAGCGGGCCCATGAACACTGAAGCTTTCTTT. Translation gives CASGPMNTEAFF.

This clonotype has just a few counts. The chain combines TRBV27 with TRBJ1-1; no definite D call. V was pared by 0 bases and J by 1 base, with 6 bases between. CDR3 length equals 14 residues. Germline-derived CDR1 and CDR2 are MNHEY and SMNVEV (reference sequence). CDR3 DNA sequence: TGTGCCAGCAGTTTATCGAACACGAACACTGAAGCTTTCTTT. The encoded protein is CASSLSNTNTEAFF.

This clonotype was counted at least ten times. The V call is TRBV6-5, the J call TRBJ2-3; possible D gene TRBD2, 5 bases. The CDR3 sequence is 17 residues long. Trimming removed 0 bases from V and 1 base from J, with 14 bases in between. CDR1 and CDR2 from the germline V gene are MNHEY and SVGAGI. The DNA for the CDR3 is TGTGCCAGCAGTTACTCGAATCGGGGTGGTCGCACAGATACGCAGTATTTT. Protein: CASSYSNRGGRTDTQYF.

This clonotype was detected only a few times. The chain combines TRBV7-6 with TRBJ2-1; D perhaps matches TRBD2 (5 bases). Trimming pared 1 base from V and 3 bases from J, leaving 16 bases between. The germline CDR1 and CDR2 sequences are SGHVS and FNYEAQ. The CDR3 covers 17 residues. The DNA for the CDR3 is TGTGCCAGCAGCTTAGACTCTCCGGGAACCATCTACAATGAGCAGTTCTTC. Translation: CASSLDSPGTIYNEQFF.

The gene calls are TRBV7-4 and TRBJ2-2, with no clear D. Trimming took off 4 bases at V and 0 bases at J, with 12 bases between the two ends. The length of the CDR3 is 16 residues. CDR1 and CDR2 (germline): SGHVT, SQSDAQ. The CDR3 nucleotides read TGTGCCAGCAGCTCGCCCGGCAACTCGAACACCGGGGAGCTGTTTTTT. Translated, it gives CASSSPGNSNTGELFF.

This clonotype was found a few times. The CDR3 reads CASSEVGLWQQETQYF. CDR3 coding DNA: TGTGCCAGCAGTGAAGTAGGGCTGTGGCAACAAGAGACCCAGTACTTC. J is TRBJ2-5 and V is TRBV6-1; D uncertain. The V end lost 1 base, the J end lost 2 bases, and 14 bases lay between the germline ends. The CDR3 has 16 amino acids. Germline CDR1 and CDR2: MNHNS and SASEGT.

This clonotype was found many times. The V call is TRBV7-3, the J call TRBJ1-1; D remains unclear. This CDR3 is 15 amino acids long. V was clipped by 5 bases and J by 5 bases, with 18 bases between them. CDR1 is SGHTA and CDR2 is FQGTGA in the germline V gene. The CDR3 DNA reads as TGTGCCAGCAGCCCTCACACGGGTTTGGGGACTGAAGCTTTCTTT. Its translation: CASSPHTGLGTEAFF.

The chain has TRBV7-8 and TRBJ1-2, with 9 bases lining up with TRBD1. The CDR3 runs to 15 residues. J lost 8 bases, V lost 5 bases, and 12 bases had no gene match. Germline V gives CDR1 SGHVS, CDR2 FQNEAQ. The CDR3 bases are TGTGCCAGCAGCCCGGGGACAGGGCCACGGGTGGGCTACACCTTC. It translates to CASSPGTGPRVGYTF.